The rows below give T cell receptor beta chains drawn from one sample of a study of blood T cell repertoires in COVID-19. Assay used: immunoSEQ multiplex PCR; TCRdb lists only in-frame clones, some missing. The sample has around 97,000 clones; over 75% are singletons. Sequencing was done on a sample of peripheral blood. These receptors all stem from a human donor in a cohort sampled during active or convalescent COVID-19. The CDR3 runs from the conserved cysteine through the conserved F or W. A D gene is named only where the DNA matches it firmly. Not all rows give a size; the values are once, few, many and, for expanded clones, a class.

D,size,V,J,length,DNA,CDR3
TRBD2,.,TRBV12-5,TRBJ2-3,14,TGTGCTTTCTCCAAGACTAGCGGCTCAGATACGCAGTATTTT,CAFSKTSGSDTQYF
TRBD1,.,TRBV11-3,TRBJ1-1,18,TGTGCCAGCAGCTTAGTACATGGAATCGACAGGGGGAACTCTGAAGCTTTCTTT,CASSLVHGIDRGNSEAFF
.,.,TRBV6-6,TRBJ1-4,14,TGTGCCAGCAGCTTCCGACTGACTAATGAAAAACTGTTTTTT,CASSFRLTNEKLFF
.,.,TRBV19,TRBJ1-1,12,TGTGCCAGTAGTGTCCTCGGGGGAAAAGCTTTCTTT,CASSVLGGKAFF
.,.,TRBV7-9,TRBJ1-1,12,TGTGCCAGCGGGACTAGCCCCACTGAAGCTTTCTTT,CASGTSPTEAFF
.,.,TRBV2,TRBJ2-5,12,TGTGCCAGCAGGGGGCTGGGAGAGACCCAGTACTTC,CASRGLGETQYF
.,.,TRBV6-5,TRBJ2-1,15,TGTGCCAGCAACCTACAGGCGAACCTAAGGTCTGAGCAGTTCTTC,CASNLQANLRSEQFF
TRBD1,.,TRBV7-6,TRBJ1-1,17,TGTGCCAGCAGCGGAATTAACCCAGGGGGCATGAACACTGAAGCTTTCTTT,CASSGINPGGMNTEAFF
.,.,TRBV20-1,TRBJ2-7,11,TGCAGTGCCGGTGAAATCTACGAGCAGTACTTC,CSAGEIYEQYF
TRBD1,few,TRBV9,TRBJ1-2,16,TGTGCCAGCAGCGTAGGTACAGGGGTTACTAACTATGGCTACACCTTC,CASSVGTGVTNYGYTF
.,once,TRBV6-1,TRBJ1-5,15,TGTGCCAGCAGTGAGATCAGGGGTGGCAATCAGCCCCAGCATTTT,CASSEIRGGNQPQHF
.,.,TRBV23-1,TRBJ2-7,15,TGCGCCAGCAGTCAATCAGCAGGGCCGAACGGCGAGCAGTACTTC,CASSQSAGPNGEQYF
.,.,TRBV4-2,TRBJ1-1,13,TGTGCCAGCAGCCAAGATCTCAACACTGAAGCTTTCTTT,CASSQDLNTEAFF
.,.,TRBV30,TRBJ2-7,13,TGTGCCTGGAGTCAGGGTTGGGACTACGAGCAGTACTTC,CAWSQGWDYEQYF
.,.,TRBV6-6,TRBJ2-1,13,TGTGCCAGCAGGGTAGGGAGCTACAATGAGCAGTTCTTC,CASRVGSYNEQFF
TRBD1,.,TRBV7-9,TRBJ1-5,14,TGTGCCAGCAGTTCCACAGGGGGTCTTCAGCCCCAGCATTTT,CASSSTGGLQPQHF
.,.,TRBV11-2,TRBJ2-7,12,TGTGCCAGCAGCTCGAGGGGGGGTGAGCAGTACTTC,CASSSRGGEQYF
.,.,TRBV5-6,TRBJ2-7,13,TGTGCCAGCAGCCGAGAAGACAGATACGAGCAGTACTTC,CASSREDRYEQYF
TRBD1,.,TRBV19,TRBJ1-6,15,TGTGCCAGCTTCCCGGGACAGGGCTCGGGTTCACCCCTCCACTTT,CASFPGQGSGSPLHF
.,.,TRBV19,TRBJ2-2,17,TGTGCCAGTACCGAGCCCAGGACGGGACAACACACCGGGGAGCTGTTTTTT,CASTEPRTGQHTGELFF
.,.,TRBV12-3/TRBV12-4,TRBJ1-2,13,TGTGCCAGCAGTCTAAGGGGGAACTATGGCTACACCTTC,CASSLRGNYGYTF
.,.,TRBV18,TRBJ1-3,18,TGTGCCAGCTCACCACAACTCGGACAGCTAAGCTCTGGAAACACCATATATTTT,CASSPQLGQLSSGNTIYF
.,.,TRBV6-5,TRBJ2-2,16,TGTGCCAGCAGTTCGTACAGGGGAGCGGGCACCGGGGAGCTGTTTTTT,CASSSYRGAGTGELFF
.,.,TRBV6-5,TRBJ1-1,14,TGTGCCAGCAGTTACGGCAGCGTGAACACTGAAGCTTTCTTT,CASSYGSVNTEAFF
TRBD1,.,TRBV27,TRBJ2-7,17,TGTGCCAGCAGTTTATTAGCGCGTACAGGGGGTCCCTACGAGCAGTACTTC,CASSLLARTGGPYEQYF
.,once,TRBV6-6,TRBJ1-2,15,TGTGCCAGCAGTTACGCGGGCTCGCGAGGTTTGAGCTACACCTTC,CASSYAGSRGLSYTF
TRBD1,.,TRBV11-1,TRBJ1-5,14,TGTGCCAGCAGCCCGACAGGGAACCGTCAGCCCCAGCATTTT,CASSPTGNRQPQHF
TRBD1,.,TRBV2,TRBJ2-1,16,TGTGCCAGCAGTCGACAGGGGTCCGGCTCCTACAATGAGCAGTTCTTC,CASSRQGSGSYNEQFF
TRBD1,.,TRBV19,TRBJ2-1,14,TGTGCCAGTAAGGGGAGACAGGGGAGTGATGAGCAGTTCTTC,CASKGRQGSDEQFF
.,.,TRBV7-9,TRBJ1-5,14,TGTGCCAGCAGCTTTGCGGGTAGCAATCAGCCCCAGCATTTT,CASSFAGSNQPQHF
TRBD1,.,TRBV5-1,TRBJ1-2,17,TGCGCCAGCAGCCCCTCCCTTCCGGGACAGGGATTGAATGGCTACACCTTC,CASSPSLPGQGLNGYTF
TRBD1,once,TRBV5-1,TRBJ1-2,15,TGCGCCAGCAGCTTGGTCGGGACAGCTAACTATGGCTACACCTTC,CASSLVGTANYGYTF
.,.,TRBV9,TRBJ1-1,14,TGTGCCAGCAGCATCAGGGCTACGAACACTGAAGCTTTCTTT,CASSIRATNTEAFF
.,.,TRBV7-6,TRBJ1-6,16,TGTGCCAGCAGCCTCGCCGGGGATCGATATAATTCACCCCTCCACTTT,CASSLAGDRYNSPLHF
.,few,TRBV11-3,TRBJ2-7,14,TGTGCCAGCAGCCCGAACGGAGTTAGATACGAGCAGTACTTC,CASSPNGVRYEQYF
.,.,TRBV9,TRBJ2-1,15,TGTGCCAGCAGCCCAGCGCGGGCGGAGAACAATGAGCAGTTCTTC,CASSPARAENNEQFF
TRBD1,.,TRBV7-3,TRBJ1-6,19,TGTGCCAGCAGCCCCCGCTCCTCGGACAGGGGCTCCTATAATTCACCCCTCCACTTT,CASSPRSSDRGSYNSPLHF
TRBD1,.,TRBV7-8,TRBJ1-2,13,TGTGCCAGCAGCCGGGACAGAAGCTATGGCTACACCTTC,CASSRDRSYGYTF
TRBD2,.,TRBV5-1,TRBJ2-5,16,TGCGCCAGCAGCCCGCGACTAGCGGGGGGACAAGAGACCCAGTACTTC,CASSPRLAGGQETQYF
.,.,TRBV5-5,TRBJ2-4,14,TGTGCCAGCAGCAAAGGGGTGGGGGGAAACATTCAGTACTTC,CASSKGVGGNIQYF
TRBD1,.,TRBV2,TRBJ2-2,17,TGTGCCAGCAGTCGGACAGGTTCTTACGCGAACACCGGGGAGCTGTTTTTT,CASSRTGSYANTGELFF
TRBD1,.,TRBV10-3,TRBJ1-1,14,TGTGCCATCAGTACAGGGGGCATGAGGTCTGAAGCTTTCTTT,CAISTGGMRSEAFF
.,.,TRBV4-3,TRBJ1-3,15,TGCGCCAGCAGCCAAGCCGGGTCCGCCTTAAACACCATATATTTT,CASSQAGSALNTIYF
.,.,TRBV19,TRBJ1-2,15,TGTGCCAGTAGCCTATGGTGTGGGGGCGGCTATGGCTACACCTTC,CASSLWCGGGYGYTF
TRBD1,.,TRBV11-1,TRBJ2-1,15,TGTGCCAGCAGCTTAACAGGGGGCCTCTACAATGAGCAGTTCTTC,CASSLTGGLYNEQFF
.,.,TRBV11-3,TRBJ1-3,14,TGTGCCAGCAGCGCATCAGGGTCCGGAAACACCATATATTTT,CASSASGSGNTIYF
TRBD1,once,TRBV4-3,TRBJ2-7,15,TGCGCCAGCAGCCAAGAAGGGACAGGGTGGGACGAGCAGTACTTC,CASSQEGTGWDEQYF
.,.,TRBV11-2,TRBJ2-7,15,TGTGCCAGCAGCTCTAACCGGGACAATCCCTACGAGCAGTACTTC,CASSSNRDNPYEQYF
TRBD1,.,TRBV10-3,TRBJ1-1,16,TGTGCCAGCCGGGGGGGGACAGGGGCCATGAACACTGAAGCTTTCTTT,CASRGGTGAMNTEAFF